Listed below are T cell receptor beta chains from one sample, sequenced in a study of OX40 agonist ivuxolimab in advanced cancers. Sequenced by immunoSEQ multiplex PCR; TCRdb stores in-frame clones only, minus some. The table records 25,000 to 35,000 clones, roughly 90% of them present only once. Sample: CD4+ or CD8+ T cells sorted from blood, taken in a trial of the OX40 agonist ivuxolimab. The receptors were sampled from an adult with an advanced solid tumor such as melanoma, head and neck, liver or kidney cancer. CDR3s include the opening cysteine and the closing phenylalanine or tryptophan. The order of the fields is D gene, V gene, J gene, clone size, CDR3 protein, CDR3 DNA. D genes are given only for firm matches. Clone size is stated in some rows and not others, as once, few, many or a class when expanded.

TRBD1	TRBV30	TRBJ1-1	.	CAWSVTGTEAFF	TGTGCCTGGAGTGTGACAGGGACTGAAGCTTTCTTT
.	TRBV9	TRBJ1-1	once	CASSVGAHTEAFF	TGTGCCAGCAGCGTAGGAGCACACACTGAAGCTTTCTTT
.	TRBV7-6	TRBJ2-1	.	CASSLARVPDEQFF	TGTGCCAGCAGCTTAGCAAGGGTTCCGGATGAGCAGTTCTTC
.	TRBV25-1	TRBJ2-1	.	CASSEFEAGYYNEQFF	TGTGCCAGCAGTGAATTCGAGGCGGGATACTACAATGAGCAGTTCTTC
TRBD2	TRBV7-6	TRBJ2-5	.	CASSLGSPPPSGGQQETQYF	TGTGCCAGCAGCTTAGGATCTCCGCCCCCTAGCGGGGGCCAGCAAGAGACCCAGTACTTC
.	TRBV4-1	TRBJ1-1	few	CASSQRAVQEAFF	TGCGCCAGCAGCCAAAGGGCGGTCCAAGAAGCTTTCTTT
.	TRBV27	TRBJ1-5	.	CASSLKQGNQPQHF	TGTGCCAGCAGTTTAAAACAGGGCAATCAGCCCCAGCATTTT
TRBD1	TRBV5-4	TRBJ2-7	.	CASSLFAMTGAYEQYF	TGTGCCAGCAGCTTGTTTGCCATGACAGGGGCCTACGAGCAGTACTTC
.	TRBV30	TRBJ1-1	.	CAWSVLDWGTEAFF	TGTGCCTGGAGTGTACTTGACTGGGGCACTGAAGCTTTCTTT
.	TRBV6-1	TRBJ1-1	.	CASTLRGSDTEAFF	TGTGCCAGCACCTTAAGGGGCAGTGACACTGAAGCTTTCTTT
.	TRBV29-1	TRBJ2-7	.	CSVEEGIHEQYF	TGCAGCGTTGAGGAAGGGATCCACGAGCAGTACTTC
.	TRBV28	TRBJ2-7	.	CATRRRATFSYEQYF	TGTGCCACGCGTCGGCGGGCTACATTTTCCTACGAGCAGTACTTC
TRBD1	TRBV27	TRBJ2-6	.	CASSLTGTAGANVLTF	TGTGCCAGCAGTTTAACTGGGACAGCTGGGGCCAACGTCCTGACTTTC
.	TRBV9	TRBJ1-2	.	CASSVDEGWYGYTF	TGTGCCAGCAGCGTAGACGAGGGTTGGTATGGCTACACCTTC
.	TRBV5-1	TRBJ1-1	.	CASSPYSGLNTEAFF	TGCGCCAGCAGCCCCTATTCGGGGTTGAACACTGAAGCTTTCTTT
.	TRBV30	TRBJ1-2	.	CAWDSDYGYTF	TGTGCCTGGGACTCCGACTATGGCTACACCTTC
TRBD2	TRBV28	TRBJ2-3	once	CASRSLAELGTDTQYF	TGTGCCAGCAGATCCCTAGCGGAGCTGGGCACAGATACGCAGTATTTT
.	TRBV5-4	TRBJ1-2	.	CASSLAQGSYGYTF	TGTGCCAGCAGCTTGGCGCAGGGTAGCTATGGCTACACCTTC
TRBD1	TRBV27	TRBJ1-2	.	CASSLHGTGVYGYTF	TGTGCCAGCAGTTTACATGGGACAGGGGTCTATGGCTACACCTTC
TRBD1	TRBV9	TRBJ1-3	few	CASSPDRAGNTIYF	TGTGCCAGCAGCCCCGACAGGGCAGGAAACACCATATATTTT
.	TRBV30	TRBJ1-2	once	CAWSPRGRGYTF	TGTGCCTGGAGTCCCCGTGGGAGGGGCTACACCTTC
.	TRBV30	TRBJ2-5	.	CAWRLTGRETQYF	TGTGCCTGGAGGCTGACAGGGAGGGAGACCCAGTACTTC
TRBD1	TRBV19	TRBJ2-3	.	CASSTWDRGFRDTQYF	TGTGCCAGTAGTACTTGGGACAGGGGTTTCAGAGATACGCAGTATTTT
.	TRBV4-3	TRBJ1-2	.	CASSQGRGLYGYTF	TGCGCCAGCAGCCAAGGTCGAGGACTCTATGGCTACACCTTC
.	TRBV28	TRBJ2-3	.	CASSLAYDLTDTQYF	TGTGCCAGCAGTTTGGCGTATGATCTCACAGATACGCAGTATTTT
TRBD2	TRBV27	TRBJ2-1	.	CASSLGASGRIYNEQFF	TGTGCCAGCAGTTTAGGGGCCAGCGGGAGGATATACAATGAGCAGTTCTTC
TRBD2	TRBV5-1	TRBJ2-1	.	CASSLEAGGPSNEQFF	TGCGCCAGCAGCCTAGAAGCGGGAGGGCCCTCGAATGAGCAGTTCTTC
TRBD1	TRBV4-1	TRBJ1-1	.	CASSQRDRGRVEAFF	TGCGCCAGCAGCCAGCGGGACAGGGGGCGCGTTGAAGCTTTCTTT
.	TRBV9	TRBJ1-2	.	CASSVVTEDGYTF	TGTGCCAGCAGCGTAGTCACCGAAGATGGCTACACCTTC
.	TRBV29-1	TRBJ2-5	.	CSVAEGTQYF	TGCAGCGTTGCGGAGGGGACCCAGTACTTC
TRBD2	TRBV7-9	TRBJ2-1	.	CASSYGLAEYHEQFF	TGTGCCAGCAGCTACGGACTAGCAGAGTACCATGAGCAGTTCTTC
.	TRBV19	TRBJ1-1	.	CASSIGQGLNTEAFF	TGTGCCAGTAGTATCGGGCAGGGACTGAACACTGAAGCTTTCTTT
.	TRBV7-6	TRBJ1-1	.	CASSPRTVLPLNTEAFF	TGTGCCAGCAGCCCTCGGACAGTTCTCCCTTTGAACACTGAAGCTTTCTTT
.	TRBV7-7	TRBJ2-7	.	CASSLGGGAYEQYF	TGTGCCAGCAGCTTAGGAGGGGGTGCGTACGAGCAGTACTTC
TRBD1	TRBV6-1	TRBJ2-7	.	CASSEEDRVWYEQYF	TGTGCCAGCAGTGAGGAGGACAGGGTCTGGTACGAGCAGTACTTC
.	TRBV5-1	TRBJ1-1	.	CASSLVMNTEAFF	TGCGCCAGCAGCTTGGTTATGAACACTGAAGCTTTCTTT
.	TRBV13	TRBJ2-3	.	CASSESSTGKGDTQYF	TGTGCCAGCAGCGAATCATCAACGGGAAAAGGAGATACGCAGTATTTT
TRBD2	TRBV27	TRBJ2-2	.	CASSLSRASGARRTGELFF	TGTGCCAGCAGTTTATCTAGGGCTAGCGGGGCTAGGAGGACCGGGGAGCTGTTTTTT
.	TRBV7-9	TRBJ2-3	.	CASSLTDPSTDTQYF	TGTGCCAGCAGTTTGACAGACCCTAGCACAGATACGCAGTATTTT
.	TRBV11-2	TRBJ1-1	.	CASSLPWGAGMNTEAFF	TGTGCCAGCAGCTTGCCCTGGGGGGCGGGGATGAACACTGAAGCTTTCTTT
TRBD2	TRBV7-3	TRBJ2-5	.	CASSLIGGGAETQYF	TGTGCCAGCAGCTTAATCGGCGGGGGGGCAGAGACCCAGTACTTC
.	TRBV6-6	TRBJ1-2	once	CASTSTGHGYTF	TGTGCCAGCACCTCAACAGGGCACGGCTACACCTTC
.	TRBV7-9	TRBJ2-7	.	CASEGRTYEQYF	TGTGCCTCTGAGGGGAGGACCTACGAGCAGTACTTC
TRBD2	TRBV10-1	TRBJ2-3	few	CASSEVAGGTDTQYF	TGCGCCAGCAGTGAAGTTGCGGGAGGAACAGATACGCAGTATTTT
.	TRBV4-1	TRBJ2-7	.	CASSQTGTTRREQYF	TGCGCCAGCAGCCAAACCGGGACCACCAGGCGAGAGCAGTACTTC
.	TRBV11-2	TRBJ2-1	.	CASSAVAGTDRQFF	TGTGCCAGCAGCGCCGTGGCCGGGACGGATCGGCAGTTCTTC
.	TRBV27	TRBJ1-4	.	CASSPFFEDSNEKLFF	TGTGCCAGCAGTCCTTTCTTTGAGGACTCTAATGAAAAACTGTTTTTT
.	TRBV11-3	TRBJ2-2	.	CASSLHHTGELFF	TGTGCCAGCAGCCTGCATCATACCGGGGAGCTGTTTTTT
TRBD1	TRBV5-6	TRBJ2-7	once	CASSTGQGAYEQYF	TGTGCCAGCAGCACGGGACAGGGCGCCTACGAGCAGTACTTC
.	TRBV5-5	TRBJ2-7	.	CASSLFGYEQYF	TGTGCCAGCAGCTTGTTTGGTTACGAGCAGTACTTC
TRBD2	TRBV7-9	TRBJ2-1	.	CASSLAAGEYNEQFF	TGTGCCAGCAGCTTAGCAGCGGGAGAGTACAATGAGCAGTTCTTC
TRBD2	TRBV13	TRBJ2-3	.	CASSLLTGTSPYTQYF	TGTGCCAGCAGCCTCCTTACCGGGACTAGCCCATATACGCAGTATTTT